The 22 T cell receptor beta chains given below trace back to one sample, sequenced in a study of shared clonotypes between healthy human individuals. Naive-designated CD8 cells lacked CD45RO, were positively enriched for CCR7, and omitted terminally differentiated effector memory CD45RA+ cells. TCRdb's table, derived via immunoSEQ multiplex PCR, lists solely in-frame clones and lacks some. This table holds millions of clones, roughly 94% found once. Sequencing was carried out using naive CD8+ T cells sorted from blood. The receptors come from a man aged 18 to 29 in good health.

A note on this clone: This same CDR3 is encoded by further DNA sequences in the sample. The chain joins TRBV4-1 to TRBJ2-1; D gene unclear. This CDR3 is built from 12 residues. The germline V and J ends were trimmed by 3 bases and 3 bases, with 3 bases remaining between them. Looked up from germline, CDR1 is MGHRA and CDR2 is YSYEKL. The CDR3 loop is CASSQGYNEQFF. For the CDR3, the DNA is TGCGCCAGCAGCCAGGGCTACAATGAGCAGTTCTTC.

Details on this clone: At the DNA level, this CDR3 is encoded by other sequences in the same sample as well. This rearrangement joins TRBV13 to TRBJ2-3, with 10 bases lining up with TRBD2. CDR1 is PRHDT and CDR2 is FYEKMQ in the germline V gene (reference sequence). This CDR3 is built from 16 residues. V lost 4 bases to trimming and J lost 1 base; unmatched junction nucleotides: 5. CDR3 protein: CASSSRTSGGTDTQYF. The CDR3 coding sequence is TGTGCCAGCAGCTCTAGGACTAGCGGAGGCACAGATACGCAGTATTTT.

This chain links TRBV7-2 with TRBJ2-2; D is unresolved. The CDR3 is 11 residues long. V lost 3 bases to trimming and J lost 7 bases, with 3 bases between them. Germline V gene data show CDR1 as SGHTA and CDR2 as FQGNSA. The CDR3 DNA sequence: TGTGCCAGCAGCTTCCACGGGGAGCTGTTTTTT. This gives the protein CASSFHGELFF.

V and J are TRBV27 and TRBJ2-1; D is ambiguous. This CDR3 comprises 18 residues. The V end was cut by 1 base, the J end by 4 bases, with 20 bases between. Per the germline V gene, CDR1 is MNHEY and CDR2 is SMNVEV (reference sequence). The CDR3 DNA follows: TGTGCCAGCAGTTTATTGGGATCTTTGGTAGCAGTTTACAATGAGCAGTTCTTC. Translated: CASSLLGSLVAVYNEQFF.

J is TRBJ2-1 and V is TRBV9, with 9 bases fitting TRBD2. Germline trimming cut 4 bases from V and 9 bases from J; bases unmatched to any gene: 11. The CDR3 totals 15 residues. Germline CDR1 is SGDLS and CDR2 is YYNGEE. CDR3 in DNA: TGTGCCAGCAGCCTCCAAGGCGGGGGGGCCTCTGAGCAGTTCTTC. Translating gives CASSLQGGGASEQFF.

V and J are TRBV7-6 and TRBJ1-1; D might be TRBD1 (5 bases). Germline CDR1 reads SGHVS; CDR2 reads FNYEAQ. The CDR3 spans 16 residues. V was trimmed by 5 bases and J by 1 base, leaving 17 bases between them. The CDR3 nucleotides are TGTGCCAGCAGCCCCCTTTCCGGGGCGTGGAACACTGAAGCTTTCTTT. This sequence encodes CASSPLSGAWNTEAFF.

CDR3 bases: TGTGCCAGTAGTATAACCCCGGGTGAGGCCTTGGCGGCTGGCTACACCTTC. Its protein is CASSITPGEALAAGYTF. The genes are TRBV19 and TRBJ1-2; D unresolved. V lost 2 bases to trimming and J lost 7 bases, with 23 bases between them. This CDR3 contains 17 residues. Germline CDR1 is LNHDA and CDR2 is SQIVND (reference sequence).

The V gene is TRBV27, the J gene TRBJ1-2; no reliable D call. The V end lost 6 bases, the J end lost 0 bases, and 14 bases lay between the germline ends. CDR1 and CDR2 from the germline V gene are MNHEY and SMNVEV (reference sequence). This CDR3 is 15 amino acids long. Here the CDR3 DNA reads TGTGCCAGCAGGCCCCTTCTTTCGTCTAACTATGGCTACACCTTC. It yields the protein CASRPLLSSNYGYTF.

This chain links TRBV28 with TRBJ2-3; D is possibly TRBD1 or TRBD2 (5 bases each). Germline values: CDR1 MDHEN, CDR2 SYDVKM. CDR3 size: 11 residues. With 5 bases removed from V and 8 bases from J, the gap between germline ends came to 8 bases. CDR3 residues: CASSPGATQYF. The CDR3 DNA sequence: TGTGCCAGCAGTCCCGGGGCTACGCAGTATTTT.

The rearrangement links TRBV2 to TRBJ2-1, with a tentative D call TRBD2 (6 bases). Germline lookup yields CDR1 SNHLY and CDR2 FYNNEI. This CDR3 spans 16 amino acids. Trimming cost V 8 bases and J 4 bases, with 21 bases left between them. DNA for the CDR3: TGTGCCAGCCCGGTGGACTACCGAGGGAAGTACAATGAGCAGTTCTTC. It is translated as CASPVDYRGKYNEQFF. The whole variable domain, remainder taken from reference TRBV2 and TRBJ2-1, is EPEVTQTPSHQVTQMGQEVILRCVPISNHLYFYWYRQILGQKVEFLVSFYNNEISEKSEIFDDQFSVERPDGSNFTLKIRSTKLEDSAMYFCASPVDYRGKYNEQFFGPGTRLTVL.

This clone was detected once. The gene calls are TRBV6-1 and TRBJ2-7; D is undetermined. Germline CDR1 is MNHNS and CDR2 is SASEGT. The CDR3 runs to 15 residues. The ends were cut back, 6 bases at V and 3 bases at J, with 18 bases in the middle. The CDR3 DNA follows: TGTGCCAGCAGCGCTGCTACTGGTGCCTTCTACGAGCAGTACTTC. It codes for CASSAATGAFYEQYF.

CDR3 sequence: CASGGPSGHSTDTQYF. The CDR3 DNA sequence: TGTGCCAGCGGGGGACCTAGCGGACATAGCACAGATACGCAGTATTTT. This chain connects TRBV2 to TRBJ2-3; TRBD2 aligns across 7 bases. This CDR3 has 16 amino acids. V lost 8 bases, J lost 0 bases, and 11 bases stayed unmatched. Germline V CDR1 and CDR2: SNHLY, FYNNEI. The full variable domain, rest sourced from reference TRBV2 and TRBJ2-3, is EPEVTQTPSHQVTQMGQEVILRCVPISNHLYFYWYRQILGQKVEFLVSFYNNEISEKSEIFDDQFSVERPDGSNFTLKIRSTKLEDSAMYFCASGGPSGHSTDTQYFGPGTRLTVL.

CDR3: CASSLMYPSGEVAGELFF. The CDR3 DNA is TGTGCCAGCAGCTTAATGTATCCCTCAGGGGAAGTGGCCGGGGAGCTGTTTTTT. The chain links TRBV7-8 to TRBJ2-2, with D maybe TRBD1 (6 bases). V was trimmed by 2 bases and J by 6 bases, leaving 22 bases between them. The CDR3 length is 18 residues. The germline V gene has CDR1 SGHVS and CDR2 FQNEAQ.

The chain uses TRBV21-1 and TRBJ1-5. TRBV21-1 is shown as a pseudogene. The CDR3 sequence is 14 residues long. For the CDR3, the DNA is TGTGCCACCCTAATGGGGGAGGTTGATCAGCCCCAGCATTTT. Translation gives CATLMGEVDQPQHF.

The rearrangement uses TRBV5-8 and TRBJ2-3; D is uncertain. Germline assignment: CDR1 SGHTS and CDR2 YDEGEE. CDR3 length: 14 residues. The ends were cut back, 1 base at V and 3 bases at J, with 9 bases in the middle. CDR3 sequence (DNA): TGTGCCAGCAGCTTGTCGCCAGAGACAGATACGCAGTATTTT. This gives the protein CASSLSPETDTQYF.

Comment on this clone: The sample carries other DNA sequences with the same CDR3. The V gene is TRBV18, the J gene TRBJ2-7; unclear D gene. Germline-derived CDR1 and CDR2 are KGHSH and LQKENI. This CDR3 region has 13 residues. Between the trimmed V and J ends, which lost 3 bases and 1 base, there was a span of 7 bases. CDR3: CASSPTGSYEQYF. The CDR3 DNA follows: TGTGCCAGCTCACCTACGGGTTCCTACGAGCAGTACTTC.

With respect to this clone: Other DNA sequences in the sample encode the same CDR3. The chain joins TRBV30 to TRBJ2-7, with 7 bases lining up with TRBD2. The trim removed 2 bases at V and 6 bases at J, leaving 1 base unmatched. The CDR3 has 11 amino acids. CDR1 is GTSNPN, CDR2 SVGIG, per germline (reference sequence). CDR3 region: CAWSSGGEQYF. The CDR3 nucleotides are TGTGCCTGGAGTTCGGGAGGCGAGCAGTACTTC.

The chain combines TRBV27 with TRBJ2-6; D remains ambiguous. This CDR3 is built from 18 residues. Germline V gene lookup returns CDR1 MNHEY and CDR2 SMNVEV (reference sequence). Trimming took 0 bases from V and 0 from J, leaving 12 bases between them. CDR3 bases: TGTGCCAGCAGTTTATCGATTGCGCGAAACTCTGGGGCCAACGTCCTGACTTTC. Translated: CASSLSIARNSGANVLTF. Full variable domain (rest looked up from reference TRBV27 and TRBJ2-6): EAQVTQNPRYLITVTGKKLTVTCSQNMNHEYMSWYRQDPGLGLRQIYYSMNVEVTDKGDVPEGYKVSRKEKRNFPLILESPSPNQTSLYFCASSLSIARNSGANVLTFGAGSRLTVL.

The V and J genes are TRBV6-1 and TRBJ1-6, with a possible D match to TRBD1 (5 bases). The V end lost 2 bases, the J end lost 6 bases, and 20 bases lay between the germline ends. Germline V gene sequence: CDR1 MNHNS, CDR2 SASEGT. The CDR3 length is 18 residues. CDR3 loop: CASSEKRGPDLTNSPLHF. Written as DNA, the CDR3 is TGTGCCAGCAGTGAAAAAAGGGGTCCGGACCTTACTAATTCACCCCTCCACTTT.

The genes are TRBV29-1 and TRBJ2-1, with 8 bases lining up with TRBD2. Per germline, CDR1 SQVTM and CDR2 ANQGSEA. The J segment lost 2 bases and the V segment lost 3 bases, leaving 3 bases of the junction unmatched. CDR3 length equals 14 residues. The CDR3 here is CSVDPGGPYNEQFF. The CDR3 DNA sequence: TGCAGCGTTGATCCGGGAGGGCCCTACAATGAGCAGTTCTTC.

This chain connects TRBV27 to TRBJ1-2; tentative D call: TRBD1 (6 bases). Per the germline V gene, CDR1 is MNHEY and CDR2 is SMNVEV (reference sequence). There are 14 residues in the CDR3. The ends were cut back, 5 bases at V and 3 bases at J, with 13 bases in the middle. In DNA, the CDR3 is TGTGCCAGCAGTCCCTCGACAGGACACTATGGCTACACCTTC. Protein sequence: CASSPSTGHYGYTF.

V usage is TRBV10-1 and J usage is TRBJ2-7; D call uncertain. This CDR3 comprises 12 residues. Trimming shortened V by 3 bases and J by 3 bases, and 6 bases separated the two germline ends. From germline, CDR1 is WNHNN and CDR2 SYGVQD (reference sequence). DNA of the CDR3: TGCGCCAGCAGTGATGGCAACTACGAGCAGTACTTC. Its translation is CASSDGNYEQYF.